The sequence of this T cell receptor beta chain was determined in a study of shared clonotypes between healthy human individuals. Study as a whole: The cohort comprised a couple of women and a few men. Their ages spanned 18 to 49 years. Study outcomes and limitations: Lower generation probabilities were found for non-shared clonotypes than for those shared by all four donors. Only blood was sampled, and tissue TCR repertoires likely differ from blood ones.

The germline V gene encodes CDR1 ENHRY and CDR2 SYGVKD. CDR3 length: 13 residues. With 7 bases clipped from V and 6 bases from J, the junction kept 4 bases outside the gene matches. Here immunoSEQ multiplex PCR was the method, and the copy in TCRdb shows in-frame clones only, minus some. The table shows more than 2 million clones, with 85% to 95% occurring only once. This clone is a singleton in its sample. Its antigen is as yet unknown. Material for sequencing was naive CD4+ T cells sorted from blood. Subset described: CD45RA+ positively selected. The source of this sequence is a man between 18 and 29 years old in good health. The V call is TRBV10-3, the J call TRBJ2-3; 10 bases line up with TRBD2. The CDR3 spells CAITSGREDTQYF. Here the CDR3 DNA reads TGTGCCATCACTAGCGGGAGAGAGGATACGCAGTATTTT.